The 31 T cell receptor beta chains given below trace back to one sample, sequenced in a study of blood T cell repertoires in COVID-19. TCRdb's table, derived via immunoSEQ multiplex PCR, lists solely in-frame clones and lacks some. Of around 300,000 clones in the sample, around 89% are singletons; the top ten hold 2% to 3%. The sequenced sample consisted of PBMCs or T cells enriched from blood (not recorded which). The receptor source for this set is a woman aged 18-35 years who had recovered from COVID-19.

The rearrangement links TRBV3-1 (or the pseudogene TRBV3-2) to TRBJ2-7; 8 bases line up with TRBD2. The junction had 28 bases not matched to a gene; V was cut back by 6 bases and J by 6 bases. Looked up from germline, CDR1 is LGHDT and CDR2 is YNNKEL (reference sequence). CDR3 size: 20 residues. CDR3: CASRQTRLKGGGPVTSEQYF. In nucleotides, the CDR3 is TGTGCCAGCAGGCAGACTCGACTGAAGGGCGGGGGGCCCGTCACCTCCGAGCAGTACTTC.

In nucleotides, the CDR3 is TGTGCCAGTAGTATCCGAGGGAAAGAGACCCAGTACTTC. This translates into CASSIRGKETQYF. The V call is TRBV19, the J call TRBJ2-5; a possible D gene is TRBD2 (5 bases). Germline V gene lookup returns CDR1 LNHDA and CDR2 SQIVND (reference sequence). The CDR3 extends over 13 amino acids. V lost 3 bases and J 3 bases, leaving 8 bases between the germline ends.

This clone was observed a handful of times. The V call is TRBV19, the J call TRBJ1-2; 8 bases line up with TRBD1. The CDR3 consists of 15 residues. Germline values: CDR1 LNHDA, CDR2 SQIVND (reference sequence). J gave up 2 bases and V 4 bases, and 6 bases lay outside the gene matches. The CDR3 reads CASSTGQGVNYGYTF. In nucleotides, the CDR3 is TGTGCCAGTAGTACCGGACAGGGCGTGAACTATGGCTACACCTTC.

CDR3 amino acids: CASSQVWDSAFYGYTF. CDR3 nucleotide sequence: TGTGCCAGCAGCCAGGTCTGGGACAGCGCGTTCTATGGCTACACCTTC. The chain is built from TRBV3-1 (or the pseudogene TRBV3-2) and TRBJ1-2; 7 bases map to TRBD1. Trimming removed 3 bases from V and 4 bases from J; junction bases left unmatched: 11. CDR1 and CDR2 (germline): LGHDT, YNNKEL (reference sequence). The CDR3 covers 16 residues.

J is TRBJ2-1 and V is TRBV13; TRBD1 is a possible D gene (5 bases). Looked up from germline, CDR1 is PRHDT and CDR2 is FYEKMQ (reference sequence). The CDR3 is 15 residues long. Trimming took off 7 bases at V and 7 bases at J, with 20 bases between the two ends. This chain's CDR3 is CASNTAPQGYNEQFF. As DNA, the CDR3 is TGTGCCAGCAACACGGCCCCCCAGGGATATAATGAGCAGTTCTTC.

A single count supports this clone. The rearrangement uses TRBV7-9 and TRBJ2-3; 8 bases are a match to TRBD2. CDR1 SEHNR and CDR2 FQNEAQ come from the germline V gene (reference sequence). The CDR3 has 17 residues. V shed 8 bases, J shed 3 bases, and the junction held 16 bases outside the gene matches. The DNA for the CDR3 is TGTGCCAGCTATACGACGTGGGGACTAGTCCCTACAGATACGCAGTATTTT. Residues: CASYTTWGLVPTDTQYF. Supplemented by reference TRBV7-9 and TRBJ2-3, the full variable domain reads DTGVSQNPRHKITKRGQNVTFRCDPISEHNRLYWYRQTLGQGPEFLTYFQNEAQLEKSRLLSDRFSAERPKGSFSTLEIQRTEQGDSAMYLCASYTTWGLVPTDTQYFGPGTRLTVL.

The genes are TRBV7-8 and TRBJ1-2; TRBD1 matches 7 bases. Unmatched junction bases numbered 8, after V lost 2 bases and J lost 2 bases. Looked up from germline, CDR1 is SGHVS and CDR2 is FQNEAQ. The CDR3 covers 16 residues. The CDR3 DNA sequence: TGTGCCAGCAGCTTACAGACAGGGTGGCTAAACTATGGCTACACCTTC. This gives the protein CASSLQTGWLNYGYTF. Full variable domain (outside the CDR3, taken from reference TRBV7-8 and TRBJ1-2): GAGVSQSPRYKVAKRGQDVALRCDPISGHVSLFWYQQALGQGPEFLTYFQNEAQLDKSGLPSDRFFAERPEGSVSTLKIQRTQQEDSAVYLCASSLQTGWLNYGYTFGSGTRLTVV.

The genes are TRBV9 and TRBJ2-5; 14 positions agree with TRBD2. Germline V gives CDR1 SGDLS, CDR2 YYNGEE. The trim removed 2 bases at V and 4 bases at J, leaving 4 bases unmatched. This CDR3 is built from 16 residues. CDR3 sequence: CASSVTSGGAVETQYF. DNA for the CDR3: TGTGCCAGCAGCGTGACTAGCGGGGGGGCAGTAGAGACCCAGTACTTC.

The chain recombines TRBV11-3 with TRBJ2-1, with TRBD2 matching 8 bases. The CDR3 has 16 amino acids. Germline V gene data show CDR1 as SGHNT and CDR2 as YENEEA. The V segment lost 5 bases and the J segment 4 bases; nucleotides outside the gene matches: 10. The DNA of the CDR3 is TGTGCCAGCAGCAATAATCGCGGGGGGACTTACAATGAGCAGTTCTTC. Its protein product is CASSNNRGGTYNEQFF.

This rearrangement joins TRBV6-5 to TRBJ1-4; D perhaps matches TRBD1 (6 bases). The V end was cut by 6 bases, the J end by 7 bases, with 12 bases between. The CDR3 spans 13 residues. From germline, CDR1 is MNHEY and CDR2 SVGAGI. CDR3 protein: CASSRGWGEKLFF. The CDR3 region has the DNA TGTGCCAGCAGCAGGGGTTGGGGTGAAAAACTGTTTTTT.

This chain joins TRBV6-5 and TRBJ2-7; TRBD1 matches 8 bases. The trim removed 7 bases at V and 3 bases at J, leaving 5 bases unmatched. Looked up from germline, CDR1 is MNHEY and CDR2 is SVGAGI. The CDR3 sequence is 13 residues long. The CDR3 here is CASITDRVYEQYF. The CDR3 DNA reads as TGTGCCAGCATCACGGACAGGGTCTACGAGCAGTACTTC.

The chain is built from TRBV11-2 and TRBJ2-7, with TRBD1 matching 8 bases. The CDR3 has 17 amino acids. In germline, CDR1 is SGHAT, CDR2 FQNNGV. J was trimmed by 4 bases and V by 1 base; bases with no gene match: 12. CDR3 coding DNA: TGTGCCAGCAGCTTAGTGGTCGGAGGACAGGGCCAATACGAGCAGTACTTC. The encoded protein is CASSLVVGGQGQYEQYF.

The gene calls are TRBV7-9 and TRBJ2-2; D gene uncertain. Germline-derived CDR1 and CDR2 are SEHNR and FQNEAQ (reference sequence). Trimming shortened V by 2 bases and J by 3 bases, and 19 bases separated the two germline ends. The CDR3 consists of 18 residues. CDR3 protein: CASSLSLHRFTDTGELFF. CDR3 nucleotides: TGTGCCAGCAGCTTATCCCTGCATCGGTTTACGGACACCGGGGAGCTGTTTTTT.

The gene calls are TRBV9 and TRBJ2-7, with D tentatively TRBD1 (6 bases). The CDR3 spans 16 residues. Germline CDR1 is SGDLS and CDR2 is YYNGEE. Trimming removed 3 bases from V and 0 bases from J, with 16 bases in between. The CDR3 sequence is CASSGGLTGNSYEQYF. DNA of the CDR3: TGTGCCAGCAGCGGGGGATTGACAGGAAACTCCTACGAGCAGTACTTC.

V and J are TRBV5-6 and TRBJ1-3; 8 bases are a match to TRBD1. Germline V lookup: CDR1 SGHDT, CDR2 YYEEEE. The CDR3 has 16 residues. V was pared by 0 bases and J by 3 bases, with 5 bases of the junction left unmatched. DNA for the CDR3: TGTGCCAGCAGCTTGGCAGGGGGCGCGCGTGGAAACACCATATATTTT. Encoded protein: CASSLAGGARGNTIYF.

This chain links TRBV5-1 with TRBJ1-1, with a possible D match to TRBD1 (5 bases). Trimming left V 2 bases short and J 0 bases short, with 11 bases between. CDR3 size: 15 residues. Germline assignment: CDR1 SGHRS and CDR2 YFSETQ. The CDR3 protein is CASSFRQGMNTEAFF. The CDR3 DNA sequence: TGCGCCAGCAGCTTCCGCCAGGGCATGAACACTGAAGCTTTCTTT. Based on the CDR3 plus reference TRBV5-1 and TRBJ1-1, the full variable domain is KAGVTQTPRYLIKTRGQQVTLSCSPISGHRSVSWYQQTPGQGLQFLFEYFSETQRNKGNFPGRFSGRQFSNSRSEMNVSTLELGDSALYLCASSFRQGMNTEAFFGQGTRLTVV.

V usage is TRBV9 and J usage is TRBJ1-1; 11 bases align to TRBD1. Trimming at V came to 3 bases and at J to 3 bases, leaving 7 bases not matched to a gene. This CDR3 spans 16 amino acids. CDR1 is SGDLS, CDR2 YYNGEE, per germline. CDR3 coding DNA: TGTGCCAGCAGCGCCGCTGGACAGGGGGCGCACACTGAAGCTTTCTTT. Its protein product is CASSAAGQGAHTEAFF. Based on the CDR3 plus reference TRBV9 and TRBJ1-1, the full variable domain is DSGVTQTPKHLITATGQRVTLRCSPRSGDLSVYWYQQSLDQGLQFLIQYYNGEERAKGNILERFSAQQFPDLHSELNLSSLELGDSALYFCASSAAGQGAHTEAFFGQGTRLTVV.

The chain carries TRBV27 and TRBJ1-2, with D unresolved. Trimming left V 2 bases short and J 4 bases short, with 8 bases between. This CDR3 comprises 13 residues. From germline, CDR1 is MNHEY and CDR2 SMNVEV (reference sequence). This CDR3 reads CASSLGKRYGYTF. Written as DNA, the CDR3 is TGTGCCAGCAGTTTAGGCAAACGCTATGGCTACACCTTC.

This clone came up a few times. The V call is TRBV2, the J call TRBJ1-6; D ambiguous. The length of the CDR3 is 12 residues. The V gene lost 6 bases and the J gene lost 3 bases, with 3 bases spanning the gap. CDR1 is SNHLY and CDR2 is FYNNEI in the germline V gene. The CDR3 sequence: CASRYYNSPLHF. The CDR3 DNA reads TGTGCCAGCAGGTACTATAATTCACCCCTCCACTTT.

The rearrangement joins TRBV15 to TRBJ1-4; D call uncertain. The V gene lost 3 bases and the J gene lost 6 bases, with 5 bases spanning the gap. Looked up from germline, CDR1 is LNHNV and CDR2 is YYDKDF (reference sequence). The CDR3 has 12 amino acids. The chain's CDR3 is CATSSPDEKLFF. CDR3 in DNA: TGTGCCACCAGCAGCCCGGATGAAAAACTGTTTTTT.

This chain joins TRBV7-8 and TRBJ2-1; the D gene is possibly TRBD2 (5 bases). This CDR3 contains 14 residues. V gave up 7 bases and J gave up 2 bases, with 12 bases separating them. The V gene's germline CDR1 is SGHVS and CDR2 FQNEAQ. CDR3 coding DNA: TGTGCCAGCACCGCCACCGGGGCCTACAATGAGCAGTTCTTC. It encodes CASTATGAYNEQFF.

The chain combines TRBV5-1 with TRBJ2-1; the match to TRBD2 covers 8 bases. Looked up from germline, CDR1 is SGHRS and CDR2 is YFSETQ. V was clipped by 0 bases and J by 14 bases; unmatched bases: 10. The CDR3 is 14 amino acids. This chain's CDR3 is CASSLDAAGDLKFF. As DNA, the CDR3 is TGCGCCAGCAGCTTGGATGCAGCGGGGGATCTCAAGTTCTTC.

This clone was recorded only once. The chain is built from TRBV9 and TRBJ2-3; the D gene is possibly TRBD2 (6 bases). This CDR3 has 15 amino acids. V was shortened by 5 bases and J by 4 bases, with 17 bases between the two germline ends. CDR1 is SGDLS and CDR2 is YYNGEE in the germline V gene. CDR3 sequence reads: CASSPRLGSPDTQYF. CDR3 DNA: TGTGCCAGCAGTCCTCGACTAGGATCGCCAGATACGCAGTATTTT.

The rearrangement uses TRBV7-9 and TRBJ1-5; 8 bases are shared with TRBD1. CDR1 is SEHNR and CDR2 is FQNEAQ in the germline V gene (reference sequence). CDR3 length: 13 amino acids. Unmatched junction bases numbered 2, after V lost 5 bases and J lost 5 bases. Here the CDR3 DNA reads TGTGCCAGCAGCCTACAGGGGGATCAGCCCCAGCATTTT. Translating it yields CASSLQGDQPQHF.

The rearrangement joins TRBV6-5 to TRBJ1-5; perhaps TRBD1 as D (5 bases). Germline values: CDR1 MNHEY, CDR2 SVGAGI. This CDR3 comprises 13 residues. V lost 4 bases to trimming and J lost 7 bases, with 11 bases between them. The CDR3 sequence is CASSLGAGQPQHF. CDR3 DNA: TGTGCCAGCAGTTTAGGGGCGGGGCAGCCCCAGCATTTT.

The chain joins TRBV28 to TRBJ2-7; unclear D gene. V was clipped by 1 base and J by 5 bases, with 9 bases between them. Per germline, CDR1 MDHEN and CDR2 SYDVKM. CDR3 length: 13 amino acids. Here the CDR3 reads CASSLFPQNEQYF. CDR3 sequence (DNA): TGTGCCAGCAGTTTATTCCCCCAAAACGAGCAGTACTTC.

The V and J genes are TRBV2 and TRBJ1-2; 12 nucleotides agree with TRBD1. The trim removed 5 bases at V and 2 bases at J, leaving 6 bases unmatched. CDR1 SNHLY and CDR2 FYNNEI come from the germline V gene. The CDR3 runs 16 residues. CDR3 nucleotides: TGTGCCAGCAGTAGGGACAGGGGGCTCCCAAACTATGGCTACACCTTC. Its protein is CASSRDRGLPNYGYTF.

The chain couples TRBV5-5 to TRBJ2-1; D is possibly TRBD2 (6 bases). Germline assignment: CDR1 SGHKS and CDR2 YYEKEE (reference sequence). V was clipped by 0 bases and J by 3 bases, with 13 bases between them. This CDR3 contains 16 residues. The CDR3 region is CASSLGLGGRYNEQFF. CDR3 sequence (DNA): TGTGCCAGCAGCTTGGGGCTGGGGGGACGCTACAATGAGCAGTTCTTC.

The V call is TRBV6-4, the J call TRBJ1-2; maybe TRBD1 (5 bases). The CDR3 covers 13 residues. In germline, CDR1 is MRHNA, CDR2 SNTAGT. Trimming took 3 bases from V and 8 from J, leaving 13 bases between them. CDR3 sequence (DNA): TGTGCCAGCAGTGAGGAGGGTAGGGGCGGCTACACCTTC. Amino acids: CASSEEGRGGYTF.

The chain joins TRBV5-1 to TRBJ2-1; TRBD2 is a possible D gene (6 bases). The CDR3 has 17 residues. Looked up from germline, CDR1 is SGHRS and CDR2 is YFSETQ. V was trimmed by 0 bases and J by 6 bases, leaving 19 bases between them. The CDR3 sequence is CASSLDIAAPDFNEQFF. The CDR3 DNA follows: TGCGCCAGCAGCTTGGATATAGCGGCTCCCGATTTCAATGAGCAGTTCTTC.

Only one count was recorded for this clone. This chain uses TRBV29-1 with TRBJ2-5; 9 bases agree with TRBD1. The CDR3 covers 13 residues. Germline V gene sequence: CDR1 SQVTM, CDR2 ANQGSEA. V shed 4 bases and J 5 bases; nucleotides not matched to a gene: 5. The CDR3 region has the DNA TGCAGCGTTGTAGGGACAGGGCCGGAGACCCAGTACTTC. Translation gives CSVVGTGPETQYF.